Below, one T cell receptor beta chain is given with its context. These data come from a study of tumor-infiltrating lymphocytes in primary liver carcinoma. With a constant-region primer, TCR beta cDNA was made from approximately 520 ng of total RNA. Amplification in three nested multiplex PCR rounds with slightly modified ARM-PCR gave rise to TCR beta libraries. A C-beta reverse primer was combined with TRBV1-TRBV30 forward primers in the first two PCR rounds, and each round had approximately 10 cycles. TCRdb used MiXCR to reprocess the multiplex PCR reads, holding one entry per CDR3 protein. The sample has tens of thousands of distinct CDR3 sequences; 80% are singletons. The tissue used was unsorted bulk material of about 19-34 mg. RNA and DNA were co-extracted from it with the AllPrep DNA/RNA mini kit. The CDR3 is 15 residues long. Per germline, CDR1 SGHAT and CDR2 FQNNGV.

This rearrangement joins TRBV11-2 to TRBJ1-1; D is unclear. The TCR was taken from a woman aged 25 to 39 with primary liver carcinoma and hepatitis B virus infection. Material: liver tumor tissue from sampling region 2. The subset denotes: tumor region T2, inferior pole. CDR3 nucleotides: TGTGCTATCAGCTTAAAAAGAGGGAGGTTAAGTGAAGCTTTCTTT. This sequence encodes CAISLKRGRLSEAFF.